This T cell receptor beta chain was captured by sequencing in a study of metastatic and nonmetastatic thyroid tumors (TCRdb year 2020). Looking at the study overall: Repertoires from peripheral blood and from tumor or nodule tissue samples of malignant and benign thyroid patients were compared.

Taking its sample share into account, this clone is medium-sized (0.01 to 0.1%). Its antigen is currently not known. No quality values exist for individual bases; no much larger clone is one base distant. No treatment had been received by any patient before thyroid surgery. Using T-cell receptor beta sequencing, the researchers looked back retrospectively at clinical samples from patients, gathered between about 2011 and 2018. Receptors were amplified or captured by PCR. Sequencing instrument: Illumina HiSeq 4000. High-throughput sequencing was used to profile the TCR beta-chain CDR3 region of every patient. In the source study's methods: The researchers built a classifier to tell apart papillary thyroid cancer patients with distant metastasis, based on CDR3 differences among clinicopathological groups. To measure repertoire diversity the researchers used the Shannon index, while the Morisita-Horn index served to gauge how similar the tumor and blood repertoires were. Using fastp at Q25 and MiXCR, TCRdb reprocessed the public reads and kept productive beta chains. It is TCRdb's table, rather than the study itself, that gives the V and J calls and clone size. Within this sample are over 15,000 clones, with about 28% of them counted one time only. In total, the top ten clones hold over 10% of the sample.

From the germline V gene (reference sequence), CDR1 is LNHDA and CDR2 is SQIVND. From cysteine to phenylalanine, the CDR3 is 17 amino acids long. This entry keeps only the CDR3 DNA: 51 bases, framed from base 1. V gives up 6 bases and J gives up 3 bases, and the segment between their germline ends measures 23 bases. The investigation overall reported the following: In both blood and tumor samples, TCR beta diversity was reported to be significantly higher in malignant tumors than in benign nodules.

The material sequenced was tumor tissue. The V and J genes are TRBV19 and TRBJ1-1; the D segment cannot be called with confidence. The clonotype originates from a female donor with papillary thyroid cancer or a benign thyroid nodule (not recorded which). Some clones in this sample may be carry-over from other donors' samples. The DNA sequence follows: TGTGCCAGTAGATCGCGGCAGGTATACGGTCCCCACACTGAAGCTTTCTTT. Its coded protein is CASRSRQVYGPHTEAFF.